This T cell receptor (beta chain) emerged from a study of immune heterogeneity within non-small cell lung tumors. TCR beta CDR3 amplification used multiplex PCR with 32 V and 13 J primers. TCRdb reprocessed the multiplex PCR reads via MiXCR and lists one record per CDR3 protein. The profile covers about 15,000 distinct CDR3 sequences, with 30% appearing a single time and about 16% taken by the ten largest. Concerning this clonotype itself: The antigen is not known.

Bulk tumor genomic DNA was the template, and each sample received roughly 600 ng. Several biopsies per primary tumor, spaced far apart, were taken during surgery. Enrolled individuals presented with untreated, newly diagnosed non-small cell lung cancer and received curative surgery. Study outcomes and limitations: Recurrence of identical dominant CDR3 beta clonotypes was observed across tumor sites within a patient, alongside site-unique high-frequency clones. Between individual patients, the high-frequency T-cell receptor beta clonotypes largely differed.

This CDR3 has 15 amino acids. Losses at the gene ends were 7 bases for V and 4 bases for J; bases not matched to a gene: 6. Germline-derived CDR1 and CDR2 are LGHNT and FRNRAP. The chain joins TRBV12-5 to TRBJ1-4, with 10 bases aligning to TRBD1. Sample: lung tumor tissue. The source is a woman aged 45 to 65 with non-small cell lung cancer. DNA of the CDR3: TGTGCTAGTGCCCAGGGACAGGGGTTTAATGAAAAACTGTTTTTT. Translated, it gives CASAQGQGFNEKLFF.